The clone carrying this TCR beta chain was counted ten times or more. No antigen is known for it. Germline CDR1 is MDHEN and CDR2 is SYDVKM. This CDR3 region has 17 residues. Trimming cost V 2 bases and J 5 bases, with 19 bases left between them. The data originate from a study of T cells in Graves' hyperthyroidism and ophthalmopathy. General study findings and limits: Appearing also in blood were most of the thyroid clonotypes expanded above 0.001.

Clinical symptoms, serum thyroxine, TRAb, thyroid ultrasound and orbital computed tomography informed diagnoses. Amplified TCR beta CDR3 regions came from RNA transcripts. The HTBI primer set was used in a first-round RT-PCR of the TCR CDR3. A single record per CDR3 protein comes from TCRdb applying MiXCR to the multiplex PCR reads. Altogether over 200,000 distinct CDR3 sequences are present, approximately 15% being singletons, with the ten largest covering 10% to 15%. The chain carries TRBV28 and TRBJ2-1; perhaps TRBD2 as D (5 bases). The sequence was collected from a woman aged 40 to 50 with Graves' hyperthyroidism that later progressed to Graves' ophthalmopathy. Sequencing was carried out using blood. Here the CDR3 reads CASSLIDWRTAHNEQFF. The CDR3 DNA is TGTGCCAGCAGTTTAATTGATTGGAGGACGGCTCACAATGAGCAGTTCTTC.